The 31 T cell receptor beta chains given below trace back to one sample, sequenced in a study of CD8+ T cells in alopecia areata. Treatment reported: oral pan-JAK inhibitor, 5-10 mg twice daily. Reverse transcription of extracted RNA yielded cDNA, which provided the sequencing template. Repertoires were generated with immunoSEQ multiplex PCR, while TCRdb's copy carries only in-frame clones and drops some. In the table there are about 180,000 clones, around 51% of which are singletons. This specimen was CD8+ T cells sorted from blood, taken around week 52, from a patient treated with tofacitinib. The receptors were gathered from a human donor with alopecia areata.

The V call is TRBV7-6, the J call TRBJ1-4, with 7 nucleotides matching TRBD1. The V segment lost 0 bases and the J segment 5 bases; nucleotides outside the gene matches: 6. CDR3 length: 16 residues. Germline V gives CDR1 SGHVS, CDR2 FNYEAQ. In nucleotides, the CDR3 is TGTGCCAGCAGCTTAGCTCGGGGGACAGTGAATGAAAAACTGTTTTTT. It encodes CASSLARGTVNEKLFF.

The V gene is TRBV6-5, the J gene TRBJ1-2; possible D gene TRBD1, 5 bases. The length of the CDR3 is 14 residues. Germline V gene lookup returns CDR1 MNHEY and CDR2 SVGAGI. V lost 2 bases and J lost 4, with 11 bases in between. The CDR3 DNA follows: TGTGCCAGCAGTTACGTCGACAGATCCTATGGCTACACCTTC. Encoded protein: CASSYVDRSYGYTF.

The chain carries TRBV5-4 and TRBJ2-1, with 9 bases aligning to TRBD2. Per germline, CDR1 SGHNT and CDR2 YYREEE (reference sequence). The V gene end was trimmed by 2 bases and the J gene end by 8 bases; junction bases not matched to a gene: 8. This CDR3 comprises 15 residues. CDR3 DNA sequence: TGTGCCAGCAGCTTAGCGGGGGGTTTTCCCGATGAGCAGTTCTTC. Translating gives CASSLAGGFPDEQFF.

The gene calls are TRBV29-1 and TRBJ2-7; D is unresolved. Trimming left V 5 bases short and J 1 base short, with 15 bases between. Germline values: CDR1 SQVTM, CDR2 ANQGSEA. CDR3 length: 14 residues. The CDR3 DNA reads TGCAGCGTTACCCTGTGGATCAGTTCCTACGAGCAGTACTTC. Translated, it gives CSVTLWISSYEQYF.

The chain couples TRBV30 to TRBJ1-2; D call uncertain. Trimming left V 4 bases short and J 3 bases short, with 12 bases between. CDR1 and CDR2 (germline): GTSNPN, SVGIG (reference sequence). The CDR3 loop spans 13 amino acids. Here the CDR3 reads CAWNRPADYGYTF. In DNA, the CDR3 is TGTGCCTGGAACCGGCCGGCGGACTATGGCTACACCTTC.

This clone was seen only a few times. The chain combines TRBV14 with TRBJ1-1; D remains ambiguous. Trimming removed 6 bases from V and 2 bases from J, with 13 bases in between. The CDR3 length is 14 residues. Per germline, CDR1 SGHDN and CDR2 FVKESK. The CDR3 nucleotides read TGTGCCAGCAGTCACCGGGCGTCTAACACTGAAGCTTTCTTT. Translated: CASSHRASNTEAFF.

This clone was recorded only once. The chain links TRBV7-2 to TRBJ1-6; D is perhaps TRBD1 (5 bases). This CDR3 has 15 amino acids. Trimming cost V 4 bases and J 5 bases, with 12 bases left between them. Looked up from germline, CDR1 is SGHTA and CDR2 is FQGNSA. The CDR3 loop reads CASSSTAGNNSPLHF. In DNA, the CDR3 is TGTGCCAGCAGCTCGACGGCAGGGAATAATTCACCCCTCCACTTT.

The V call is TRBV29-1, the J call TRBJ1-1; weak D call: TRBD1 (6 bases). The germline CDR1 and CDR2 sequences are SQVTM and ANQGSEA. The CDR3 has 15 amino acids. V shed 4 bases and J shed 3 bases, with 18 bases lying between them. This chain's CDR3 is CSVVGGGGSDTEAFF. For the CDR3, the DNA is TGCAGCGTTGTGGGGGGCGGCGGGTCGGACACTGAAGCTTTCTTT. The variable domain in full, completed from reference TRBV29-1 and TRBJ1-1, reads SAVISQKPSRDICQRGTSLTIQCQVDSQVTMMFWYRQQPGQSLTLIATANQGSEATYESGFVIDKFPISRPNLTFSTLTVSNMSPEDSSIYLCSVVGGGGSDTEAFFGQGTRLTVV.

The chain couples TRBV30 to TRBJ2-7; D remains unclear. The ends were cut back, 3 bases at V and 3 bases at J, with 9 bases in the middle. The CDR3 length is 12 residues. Looked up from germline, CDR1 is GTSNPN and CDR2 is SVGIG (reference sequence). The CDR3 DNA sequence: TGTGCCTGGAGGAAGGCTTTCTACGAGCAGTACTTC. Its translation is CAWRKAFYEQYF.

The chain uses TRBV7-3 and TRBJ1-6, with D uncertain. The CDR3 runs 14 residues. V lost 5 bases and J lost 7, with 12 bases in between. CDR1 and CDR2 (germline): SGHTA, FQGTGA. In nucleotides, the CDR3 is TGTGCCAGCAGCCCAGGCCAGGCCAATTCACCCCTCCACTTT. Translating gives CASSPGQANSPLHF.

This chain joins TRBV2 and TRBJ1-2; D call uncertain. The CDR3 loop spans 13 amino acids. V was clipped by 4 bases and J by 3 bases, with 9 bases between them. Germline V CDR1 and CDR2: SNHLY, FYNNEI. The CDR3 sequence is CASSATVYYGYTF. DNA for the CDR3: TGTGCCAGCAGTGCTACAGTCTACTATGGCTACACCTTC.

The chain combines TRBV4-2 with TRBJ2-7; TRBD1 matches 7 bases. Trimming at V came to 2 bases and at J to 5 bases, leaving 9 bases not matched to a gene. The CDR3 spans 15 residues. Germline CDR1 is LGHNA and CDR2 is YNFKEQ. The CDR3 bases are TGTGCCAGCAGCCAATTGGTTGGACAGGAAGACGAGCAGTACTTC. Translated: CASSQLVGQEDEQYF.

A remark on this clone: Other DNA sequences in the sample encode the same CDR3. The chain is built from TRBV4-1 and TRBJ2-7; no reliable D call. Germline CDR1 MGHRA, CDR2 YSYEKL. This CDR3 is 12 amino acids long. Trimming shortened V by 0 bases and J by 4 bases, and 4 bases separated the two germline ends. Here the CDR3 DNA reads TGCGCCAGCAGCCAAGATGGTTACGAGCAGTACTTC. Protein: CASSQDGYEQYF.

This chain uses TRBV5-1 with TRBJ2-1, with 9 bases identical to TRBD1. Germline CDR1 is SGHRS and CDR2 is YFSETQ. The CDR3 extends over 14 amino acids. V gave up 3 bases and J gave up 7 bases; unmatched junction bases: 5. CDR3 DNA: TGCGCCAGCAGCTCTGGGACAGGGACTAATGAGCAGTTCTTC. Protein sequence: CASSSGTGTNEQFF. Filled out from reference TRBV5-1 and TRBJ2-1, the complete variable domain reads KAGVTQTPRYLIKTRGQQVTLSCSPISGHRSVSWYQQTPGQGLQFLFEYFSETQRNKGNFPGRFSGRQFSNSRSEMNVSTLELGDSALYLCASSSGTGTNEQFFGPGTRLTVL.

The chain has TRBV2 and TRBJ2-7, with D possibly called TRBD1 or TRBD2 (5 bases each). Germline V CDR1 and CDR2: SNHLY, FYNNEI. V was cut by 6 bases and J by 4 bases, with 19 bases left in between. The CDR3 consists of 15 residues. CDR3 sequence: CASRKSPGTKYEQYF. The CDR3 DNA reads TGTGCCAGCAGAAAGAGCCCAGGGACGAAGTACGAGCAGTACTTC.

The V gene is TRBV5-1, the J gene TRBJ2-7, with D perhaps assigned TRBD1 or TRBD2 (5 bases each). This CDR3 comprises 14 residues. V lost 0 bases and J lost 4, with 11 bases in between. Germline assignment: CDR1 SGHRS and CDR2 YFSETQ. This CDR3 is CASSLGGPGYEQYF. DNA for the CDR3: TGCGCCAGCAGCTTGGGGGGCCCGGGGTACGAGCAGTACTTC. Full variable domain (rest looked up from reference TRBV5-1 and TRBJ2-7): KAGVTQTPRYLIKTRGQQVTLSCSPISGHRSVSWYQQTPGQGLQFLFEYFSETQRNKGNFPGRFSGRQFSNSRSEMNVSTLELGDSALYLCASSLGGPGYEQYFGPGTRLTVT.

The chain recombines TRBV10-3 with TRBJ1-1; D possibly corresponds to TRBD1 (6 bases). CDR1 ENHRY and CDR2 SYGVKD come from the germline V gene. This CDR3 has 14 amino acids. Trimming took 1 base from V and 1 from J, leaving 7 bases between them. Written as DNA, the CDR3 is TGTGCCATCAGTGAGTTGGGACAGAACACTGAAGCTTTCTTT. This encodes CAISELGQNTEAFF.

In this sample, this clone turned up a few times. The J gene is TRBJ2-1, the V gene TRBV30; perhaps TRBD2 as D (5 bases). Germline values: CDR1 GTSNPN, CDR2 SVGIG (reference sequence). CDR3 length equals 14 residues. V lost 0 bases to trimming and J lost 8 bases, with 14 bases between them. CDR3 DNA sequence: TGTGCCTGGAGTGTCGGGCGAGAGGGAGATGAGCAGTTCTTC. It codes for CAWSVGREGDEQFF.

V is TRBV4-1 and J is TRBJ1-3, with unresolved D. V dropped 0 bases and J dropped 4 bases, with 10 bases sitting between them. The CDR3 spans 15 residues. Germline V gene data show CDR1 as MGHRA and CDR2 as YSYEKL. The CDR3 DNA follows: TGCGCCAGCAGCCAAGACGGAGCCGAAGGAAACACCATATATTTT. Residues: CASSQDGAEGNTIYF.

This clone has a handful of counts. This rearrangement joins TRBV6-5 to TRBJ2-1; D unclear. The CDR3 runs 14 residues. The germline gives CDR1 MNHEY, CDR2 SVGAGI. Trimming removed 10 bases from V and 10 bases from J, with 23 bases in between. The CDR3 coding sequence is TGTGCCACTTCACCGCGGATCATAGCTGGAGAGCAGTTCTTC. Protein product: CATSPRIIAGEQFF.

The chain has TRBV7-9 and TRBJ2-7, with D maybe TRBD1 (5 bases). The CDR3 has 14 residues. The germline V gene has CDR1 SEHNR and CDR2 FQNEAQ (reference sequence). Trimming removed 1 base at V and 5 bases at J, with 12 bases between. CDR3 bases: TGTGCCAGCAGCTTAGAGGGGTCCCTCGACGAGCAGTACTTC. It is translated as CASSLEGSLDEQYF.

This clone was observed a few times. The V and J genes are TRBV5-1 and TRBJ2-1; 11 nucleotides line up with TRBD2. The germline gives CDR1 SGHRS, CDR2 YFSETQ. Unmatched junction bases numbered 0, after V lost 1 base and J lost 0 bases. This CDR3 has 16 amino acids. The CDR3 coding sequence is TGCGCCAGCAGCTTGCTAGCGGGGGGCTCCTACAATGAGCAGTTCTTC. This sequence encodes CASSLLAGGSYNEQFF.

The V call is TRBV7-9, the J call TRBJ2-6; D is ambiguous. CDR3 length equals 15 residues. Trimming pared 1 base from V and 2 bases from J, leaving 6 bases between. The germline V gene encodes CDR1 SEHNR and CDR2 FQNEAQ (reference sequence). The CDR3 bases are TGTGCCAGCAGCTTAGTAGCCCCTGGGGCCAACGTCCTGACTTTC. Protein: CASSLVAPGANVLTF.

This clone was recorded a few times. The chain is built from TRBV29-1 and TRBJ1-2; no firm D call. In germline, CDR1 is SQVTM, CDR2 ANQGSEA. CDR3 length: 14 residues. Trimming took off 3 bases at V and 0 bases at J, with 11 bases between the two ends. As DNA, the CDR3 is TGCAGCGTTGACTTTCGATCTTCTAACTATGGCTACACCTTC. Protein sequence: CSVDFRSSNYGYTF.

V usage is TRBV2 and J usage is TRBJ2-5; D ambiguous. From germline, CDR1 is SNHLY and CDR2 FYNNEI. This CDR3 has 13 residues. V was pared by 4 bases and J by 2 bases, with 8 bases between. Here the CDR3 reads CASSAESQETQYF. The CDR3 nucleotides read TGTGCCAGCAGTGCAGAGTCGCAAGAGACCCAGTACTTC.

The V gene is TRBV5-1, the J gene TRBJ1-1; weak D call: TRBD1 (5 bases). There are 13 residues in the CDR3. Trimming took off 7 bases at V and 0 bases at J, with 10 bases between the two ends. CDR1 and CDR2 from the germline V gene are SGHRS and YFSETQ. Written as DNA, the CDR3 is TGCGCCAGCGGAACAGGCATGAACACTGAAGCTTTCTTT. Its protein is CASGTGMNTEAFF.

This chain connects TRBV20-1 to TRBJ2-7; D gene ambiguous. This CDR3 contains 11 residues. Germline V gene sequence: CDR1 DFQATT, CDR2 SNEGSKA (reference sequence). V was shortened by 6 bases and J by 5 bases, with 11 bases between the two germline ends. The CDR3 region is CSAHFRDEQYF. DNA for the CDR3: TGCAGTGCCCACTTTAGGGACGAGCAGTACTTC.

This chain connects TRBV30 to TRBJ1-2; 8 bases fit TRBD1. This CDR3 contains 13 residues. Losses at the gene ends were 7 bases for V and 5 bases for J; bases not matched to a gene: 9. From germline, CDR1 is GTSNPN and CDR2 SVGIG (reference sequence). The CDR3 DNA sequence: TGTGCCTACTACACAACAGGGGGTTATGGCTACACCTTC. Translated, it gives CAYYTTGGYGYTF.

This chain links TRBV11-2 with TRBJ1-5; D not resolved. The V end was cut by 2 bases, the J end by 0 bases, with 11 bases between. CDR3 size: 16 residues. Per the germline V gene, CDR1 is SGHAT and CDR2 is FQNNGV. The DNA for the CDR3 is TGTGCCAGCAGCTTAATACATTCCTATAGCAATCAGCCCCAGCATTTT. This encodes CASSLIHSYSNQPQHF.

The rearrangement uses TRBV29-1 and TRBJ1-2; maybe TRBD1 (5 bases). CDR1 SQVTM and CDR2 ANQGSEA come from the germline V gene. The V gene lost 4 bases and the J gene lost 1 base, with 16 bases spanning the gap. This CDR3 has 15 amino acids. The CDR3 DNA sequence: TGCAGCGTTGTGGGGGTGGTCGAGATTAACTATGGCTACACCTTC. Encoded protein: CSVVGVVEINYGYTF.

The chain recombines TRBV6-5 with TRBJ2-7, with 7 bases lining up with TRBD1. Per the germline V gene, CDR1 is MNHEY and CDR2 is SVGAGI. Unmatched junction bases numbered 3, after V lost 3 bases and J lost 1 base. The CDR3 length is 14 residues. Here the CDR3 DNA reads TGTGCCAGCAGTTATCCGGGACAGTCCTACGAGCAGTACTTC. It is translated as CASSYPGQSYEQYF.